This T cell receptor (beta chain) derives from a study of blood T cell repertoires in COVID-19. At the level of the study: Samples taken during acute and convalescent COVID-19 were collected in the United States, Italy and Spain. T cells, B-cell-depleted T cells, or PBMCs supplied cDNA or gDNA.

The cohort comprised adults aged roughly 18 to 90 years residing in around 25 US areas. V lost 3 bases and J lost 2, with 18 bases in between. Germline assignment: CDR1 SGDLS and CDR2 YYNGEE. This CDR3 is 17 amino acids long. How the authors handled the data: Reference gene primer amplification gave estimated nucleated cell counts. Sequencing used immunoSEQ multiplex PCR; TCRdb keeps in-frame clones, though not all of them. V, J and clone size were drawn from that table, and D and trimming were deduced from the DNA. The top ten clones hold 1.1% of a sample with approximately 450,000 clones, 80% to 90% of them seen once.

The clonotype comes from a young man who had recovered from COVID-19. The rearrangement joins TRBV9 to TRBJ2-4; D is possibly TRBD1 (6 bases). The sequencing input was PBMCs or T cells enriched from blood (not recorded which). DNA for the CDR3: TGTGCCAGCAGCGCAGGCTTACAGGGAGTATCCAAAAACATTCAGTACTTC. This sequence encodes CASSAGLQGVSKNIQYF.